These 11 T cell receptor beta chains share one sample of origin, sequenced in a study of T cell repertoires in cytomegalovirus infection. MiXCR, run by TCRdb on the reads, gives a single entry per CDR3 protein. The table shows some 800,000 distinct CDR3 sequences, with over 25% occurring only once. Antigen specificity for these receptors is unknown. The source material was cultured CD8+ T cells from PBMCs, sampled from culture after CMV antigen stimulation. The receptors were sampled from a human donor in good health (CMV status not recorded). Some clones in this sample may be carry-over from other donors' samples.

This clonotype was detected only a few times. The V call is TRBV6-6, the J call TRBJ2-3; no clear D. CDR3 size: 13 residues. The germline V gene encodes CDR1 MNHNY and CDR2 SVGAGI (reference sequence). The V end lost 2 bases, the J end lost 3 bases, and 6 bases lay between the germline ends. The CDR3 coding sequence is TGTGCCAGCAGTTACCGCACTACAGATACGCAGTATTTT. Its protein product is CASSYRTTDTQYF.

This clonotype has just a few counts. The V call is TRBV4-3, the J call TRBJ1-3; tentative D call: TRBD1 (5 bases). Germline values: CDR1 LGHNA, CDR2 YSLEER. V lost 0 bases and J lost 1, with 10 bases in between. CDR3 length: 16 residues. CDR3 DNA: TGCGCCAGCAGCCAAGATGTGGGGGGTTCTGGAAACACCATATATTTT. Translated, it gives CASSQDVGGSGNTIYF.

This clonotype came up many times. The rearrangement links TRBV6-2 or TRBV6-3 to TRBJ1-1, with D tentatively TRBD1 (5 bases). V was trimmed by 3 bases and J by 0 bases, leaving 8 bases between them. Germline assignment: CDR1 MNHEY and CDR2 SVGEGT. This CDR3 spans 14 amino acids. The DNA of the CDR3 is TGTGCCAGCAGTTATGACAGCATGAACACTGAAGCTTTCTTT. It is translated as CASSYDSMNTEAFF.

Note on this clonotype: A read error may account for a junction end that differs from germline. The V gene is TRBV7-2, the J gene TRBJ2-5, with D perhaps matching TRBD1 (6 bases). The germline gives CDR1 SGHTA, CDR2 FQGNSA. This CDR3 has 16 amino acids. The CDR3 sequence is CVSTPWGHSPGETQYF. Here the CDR3 DNA reads TGTGTCAGCACCCCGTGGGGGCACTCCCCGGGAGAGACCCAGTACTTC.

Regarding this clonotype: At one end the junction does not follow the germline gene, possibly because of a read error. The chain employs TRBV7-3 and TRBJ2-1, with D perhaps matching TRBD1 (5 bases). CDR1 is SGHTA and CDR2 is FQGTGA in the germline V gene. This CDR3 is built from 11 residues. The CDR3 region is CANSLGDEQFF. The CDR3 DNA is TGTGCCAACAGCTTAGGGGATGAGCAGTTCTTC.

The sample holds a few counts of this clonotype. The chain couples TRBV6-2 or TRBV6-3 to TRBJ1-5; D is perhaps TRBD1 (6 bases). CDR1 MNHEY and CDR2 SVGEGT come from the germline V gene. This CDR3 is 15 amino acids long. With 4 bases removed from V and 1 base from J, the gap between germline ends came to 11 bases. The CDR3 spells CASSSVDRSNQPQHF. In DNA, the CDR3 is TGTGCCAGCAGTTCCGTAGACAGGAGCAATCAGCCCCAGCATTTT.

V and J are TRBV19 and TRBJ1-1, with TRBD1 as a possible D gene (5 bases). V was clipped by 6 bases and J by 4 bases, with 12 bases between them. Germline loops: CDR1 LNHDA, CDR2 SQIVND (reference sequence). The CDR3 consists of 13 residues. CDR3: CASRSLGGTEAFF. The CDR3 bases are TGTGCCAGTAGATCTCTGGGGGGCACTGAAGCTTTCTTT.

A single count supports this clonotype. The chain employs TRBV13 and TRBJ2-3; perhaps TRBD1 as D (6 bases). The CDR3 consists of 18 residues. The V gene lost 2 bases and the J gene lost 2 bases, with 20 bases spanning the gap. Germline CDR1 PRHDT, CDR2 FYEKMQ (reference sequence). Written as DNA, the CDR3 is TGTGCCAGCAGCTTAAGAACAGGGATTTACCCTGCCACAGATACGCAGTATTTT. Its translation is CASSLRTGIYPATDTQYF. Looking up the rest from reference TRBV13 and TRBJ2-3 gives the full variable domain: AAGVIQSPRHLIKEKRETATLKCYPIPRHDTVYWYQQGPGQDPQFLISFYEKMQSDKGSIPDRFSAQQFSDYHSELNMSSLELGDSALYFCASSLRTGIYPATDTQYFGPGTRLTVL.

This chain uses TRBV4-1 with TRBJ1-1, with D possibly being TRBD1 (6 bases). Looked up from germline, CDR1 is MGHRA and CDR2 is YSYEKL. This CDR3 is built from 13 residues. V shed 2 bases and J shed 8 bases, with 12 bases lying between them. The CDR3 region is CASSQSQDREAFF. The DNA for the CDR3 is TGCGCCAGCAGCCAATCCCAAGACAGGGAAGCTTTCTTT.

The chain has TRBV7-9 and TRBJ2-7; D is possibly TRBD1 (6 bases). Germline V CDR1 and CDR2: SEHNR, FQNEAQ (reference sequence). The CDR3 has 14 residues. V shed 2 bases and J shed 7 bases, with 15 bases lying between them. The CDR3 bases are TGTGCCAGCAGCTTAACCCTAGGGGGAAGGGAGCAGTACTTC. This gives the protein CASSLTLGGREQYF.

This clonotype was found a few times. This sequence joins TRBV2 and TRBJ1-2; D perhaps matches TRBD1 (6 bases). Trimming took 0 bases from V and 5 from J, leaving 10 bases between them. Germline V CDR1 and CDR2: SNHLY, FYNNEI. This CDR3 spans 14 amino acids. This chain's CDR3 is CASSEASGVYGYTF. In DNA, the CDR3 is TGTGCCAGCAGTGAAGCGTCAGGGGTTTATGGCTACACCTTC.